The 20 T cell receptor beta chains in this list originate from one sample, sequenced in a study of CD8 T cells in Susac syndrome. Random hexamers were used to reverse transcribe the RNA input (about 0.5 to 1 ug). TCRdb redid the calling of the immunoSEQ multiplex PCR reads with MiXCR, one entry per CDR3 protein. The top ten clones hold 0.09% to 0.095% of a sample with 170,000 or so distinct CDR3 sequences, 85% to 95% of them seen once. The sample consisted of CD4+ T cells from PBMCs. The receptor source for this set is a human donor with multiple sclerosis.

This CDR3 is CASSFTGPNYGYTF. CDR3 nucleotide sequence: TGTGCCAGCAGCTTTACAGGCCCTAACTATGGCTACACCTTC. The V gene is TRBV7-2, the J gene TRBJ1-2, with D possibly matching TRBD1 (5 bases). From germline, CDR1 is SGHTA and CDR2 FQGNSA. This CDR3 region has 14 residues. V lost 3 bases, J lost 0 bases, and 8 bases lay in between. Full variable domain (outside the CDR3, taken from reference TRBV7-2 and TRBJ1-2): GAGVSQSPSNKVTEKGKDVELRCDPISGHTALYWYRQSLGQGLEFLIYFQGNSAPDKSGLPSDRFSAERTGGSVSTLTIQRTQQEDSAVYLCASSFTGPNYGYTFGSGTRLTVV.

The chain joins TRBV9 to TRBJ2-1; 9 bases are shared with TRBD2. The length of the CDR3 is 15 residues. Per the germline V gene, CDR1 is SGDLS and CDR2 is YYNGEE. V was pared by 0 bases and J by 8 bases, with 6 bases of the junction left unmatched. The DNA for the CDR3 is TGTGCCAGCAGCGTAGTGGCTAGCGGGATCTATGAGCAGTTCTTC. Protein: CASSVVASGIYEQFF.

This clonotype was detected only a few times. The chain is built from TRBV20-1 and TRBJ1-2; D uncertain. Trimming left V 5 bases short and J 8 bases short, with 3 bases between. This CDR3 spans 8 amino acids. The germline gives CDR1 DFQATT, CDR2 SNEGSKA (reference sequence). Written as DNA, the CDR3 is TGCAGTGCTGGCGGCTACACCTTC. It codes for CSAGGYTF.

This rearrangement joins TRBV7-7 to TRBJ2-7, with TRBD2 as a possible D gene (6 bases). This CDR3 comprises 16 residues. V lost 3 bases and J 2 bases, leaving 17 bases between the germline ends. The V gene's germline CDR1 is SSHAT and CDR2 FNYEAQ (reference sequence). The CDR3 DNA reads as TGTGCCAGCAGCTTGGGCTTAGCGGTTCCCACCTACGAGCAGTACTTC. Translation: CASSLGLAVPTYEQYF.

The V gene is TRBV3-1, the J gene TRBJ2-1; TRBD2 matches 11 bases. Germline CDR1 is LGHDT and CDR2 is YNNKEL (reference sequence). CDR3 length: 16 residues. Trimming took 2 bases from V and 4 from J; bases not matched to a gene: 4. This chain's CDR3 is CASSQMTSGAYNEQFF. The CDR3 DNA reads TGTGCCAGCAGCCAAATGACTAGCGGGGCATACAATGAGCAGTTCTTC.

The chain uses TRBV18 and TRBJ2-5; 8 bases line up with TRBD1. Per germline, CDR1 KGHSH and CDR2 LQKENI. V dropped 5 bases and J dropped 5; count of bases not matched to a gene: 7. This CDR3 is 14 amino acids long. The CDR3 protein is CASSSRTGFETQYF. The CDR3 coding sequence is TGTGCCAGCTCATCCAGGACAGGGTTCGAGACCCAGTACTTC.

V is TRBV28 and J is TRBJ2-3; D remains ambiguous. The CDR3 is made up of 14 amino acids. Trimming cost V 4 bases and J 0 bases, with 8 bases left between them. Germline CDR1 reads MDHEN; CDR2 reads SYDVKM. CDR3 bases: TGTGCCAGCAGTTCGTGGCCCAGCACAGATACGCAGTATTTT. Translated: CASSSWPSTDTQYF.

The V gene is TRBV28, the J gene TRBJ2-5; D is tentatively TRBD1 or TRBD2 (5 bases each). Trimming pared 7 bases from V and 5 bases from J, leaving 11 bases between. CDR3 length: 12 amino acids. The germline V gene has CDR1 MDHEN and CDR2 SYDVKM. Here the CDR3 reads CASMWGRETQYF. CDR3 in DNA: TGTGCCAGCATGTGGGGACGGGAGACCCAGTACTTC.

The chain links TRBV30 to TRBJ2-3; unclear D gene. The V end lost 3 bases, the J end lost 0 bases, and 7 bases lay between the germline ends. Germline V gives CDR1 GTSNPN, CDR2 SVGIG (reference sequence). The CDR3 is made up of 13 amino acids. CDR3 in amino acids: CAWSPGSTDTQYF. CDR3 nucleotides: TGTGCCTGGAGCCCCGGGAGCACAGATACGCAGTATTTT.

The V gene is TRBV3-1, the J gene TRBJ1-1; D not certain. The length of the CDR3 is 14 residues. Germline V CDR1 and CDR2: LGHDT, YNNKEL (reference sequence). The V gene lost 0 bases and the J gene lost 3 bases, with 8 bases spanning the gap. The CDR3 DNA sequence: TGTGCCAGCAGCCAAGATGAAGTAGACACTGAAGCTTTCTTT. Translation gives CASSQDEVDTEAFF.

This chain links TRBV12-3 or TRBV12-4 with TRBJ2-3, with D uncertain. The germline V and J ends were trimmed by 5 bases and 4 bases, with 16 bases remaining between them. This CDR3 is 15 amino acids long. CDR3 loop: CASSRLGPSPDTQYF. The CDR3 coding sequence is TGTGCCAGCAGTCGCCTCGGGCCCTCGCCAGATACGCAGTATTTT.

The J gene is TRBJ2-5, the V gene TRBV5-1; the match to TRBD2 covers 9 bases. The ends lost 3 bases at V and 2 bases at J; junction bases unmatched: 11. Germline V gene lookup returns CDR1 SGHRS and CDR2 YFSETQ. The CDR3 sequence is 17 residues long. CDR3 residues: CASSSGVAGASQETQYF. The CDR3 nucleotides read TGCGCCAGCAGCTCCGGGGTAGCGGGAGCTTCGCAAGAGACCCAGTACTTC.

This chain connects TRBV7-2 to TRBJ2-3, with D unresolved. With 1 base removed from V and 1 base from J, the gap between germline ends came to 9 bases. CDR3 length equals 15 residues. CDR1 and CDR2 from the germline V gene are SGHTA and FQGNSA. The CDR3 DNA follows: TGTGCCAGCAGCTTAGATCGGGCCCGCACAGATACGCAGTATTTT. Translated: CASSLDRARTDTQYF.

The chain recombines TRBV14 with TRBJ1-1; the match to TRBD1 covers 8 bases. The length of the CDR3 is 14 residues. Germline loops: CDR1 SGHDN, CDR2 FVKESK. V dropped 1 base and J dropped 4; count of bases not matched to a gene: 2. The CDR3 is CASSQAGGSTEAFF. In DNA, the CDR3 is TGTGCCAGCAGCCAAGCAGGGGGCTCCACTGAAGCTTTCTTT. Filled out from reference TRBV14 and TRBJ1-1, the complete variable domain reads EAGVTQFPSHSVIEKGQTVTLRCDPISGHDNLYWYRRVMGKEIKFLLHFVKESKQDESGMPNNRFLAERTGGTYSTLKVQPAELEDSGVYFCASSQAGGSTEAFFGQGTRLTVV.

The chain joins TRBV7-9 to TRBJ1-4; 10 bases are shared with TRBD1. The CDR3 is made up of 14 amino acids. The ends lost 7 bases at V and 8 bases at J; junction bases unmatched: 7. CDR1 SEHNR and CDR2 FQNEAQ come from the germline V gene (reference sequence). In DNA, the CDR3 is TGTGCCAGCACCCGACAGGGGGCTAGCGAAAAACTGTTTTTT. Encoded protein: CASTRQGASEKLFF.

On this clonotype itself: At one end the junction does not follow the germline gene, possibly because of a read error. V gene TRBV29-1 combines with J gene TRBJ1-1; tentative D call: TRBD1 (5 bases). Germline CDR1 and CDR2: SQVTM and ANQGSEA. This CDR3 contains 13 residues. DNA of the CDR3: TGCAGCGCTGAAGGCCAGGGCGGTACTGAAGCTTTCTTT. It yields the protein CSAEGQGGTEAFF.

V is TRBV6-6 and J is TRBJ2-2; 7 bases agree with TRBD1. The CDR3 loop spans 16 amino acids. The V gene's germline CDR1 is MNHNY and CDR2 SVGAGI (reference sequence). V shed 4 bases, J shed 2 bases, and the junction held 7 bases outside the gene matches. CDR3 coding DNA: TGTGCCAGCAGTTCTCGGACAGGAACAAACACCGGGGAGCTGTTTTTT. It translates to CASSSRTGTNTGELFF.

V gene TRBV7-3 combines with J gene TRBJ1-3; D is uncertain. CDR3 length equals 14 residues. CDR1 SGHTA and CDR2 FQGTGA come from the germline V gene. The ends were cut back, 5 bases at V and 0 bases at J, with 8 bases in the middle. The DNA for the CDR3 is TGTGCCAGCAGCGGAGGAGGCTCTGGAAACACCATATATTTT. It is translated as CASSGGGSGNTIYF.

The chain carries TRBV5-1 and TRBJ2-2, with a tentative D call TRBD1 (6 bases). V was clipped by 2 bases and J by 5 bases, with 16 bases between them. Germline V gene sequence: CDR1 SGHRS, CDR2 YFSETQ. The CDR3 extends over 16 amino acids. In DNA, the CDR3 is TGCGCCAGCAGCTTCGGCCAGGGGATTCGAACCGGGGAGCTGTTTTTT. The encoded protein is CASSFGQGIRTGELFF.

The chain's CDR3 is CSAGSAGQSSYNEQFF. The CDR3 DNA reads TGCAGTGCTGGCAGCGCGGGACAGAGCTCCTACAATGAGCAGTTCTTC. This chain uses TRBV20-1 with TRBJ2-1; a possible D gene is TRBD1 (7 bases). CDR1 is DFQATT and CDR2 is SNEGSKA in the germline V gene (reference sequence). The ends were cut back, 5 bases at V and 0 bases at J, with 17 bases in the middle. The CDR3 extends over 16 amino acids.